This passage covers 16 T cell receptor beta chains from one sample sequenced in a study of OX40 agonist ivuxolimab in advanced cancers. The data were produced by immunoSEQ multiplex PCR, yet TCRdb's version contains in-frame clones alone and is incomplete. In the table there are approximately 77,000 clones, less than 95% of which are singletons. Specimen: CD4+ or CD8+ T cells sorted from blood, collected in a trial of the OX40 agonist ivuxolimab. These receptors all come from an adult with an advanced solid tumor such as melanoma, head and neck, liver or kidney cancer.

Comments on this clone: At one of its ends the junction is not consistent with the germline gene, which may arise from a read error. The V gene is TRBV30, the J gene TRBJ2-7; a possible D gene is TRBD1 (7 bases). Germline V gene lookup returns CDR1 GTSNPN and CDR2 SVGIG (reference sequence). CDR3 size: 15 residues. Here the CDR3 reads CAWGGTWGQLYGQYF. In nucleotides, the CDR3 is TGTGCCTGGGGGGGGACCTGGGGACAGCTTTACGGGCAGTACTTC.

This chain joins TRBV28 and TRBJ1-5; 8 bases are a match to TRBD1. J lost 2 bases, V lost 5 bases, and 8 bases had no gene match. The CDR3 length is 16 residues. CDR1 MDHEN and CDR2 SYDVKM come from the germline V gene. CDR3 loop: CASSPPTGVGNQPQHF. The DNA of the CDR3 is TGTGCCAGCAGTCCCCCGACAGGGGTTGGCAATCAGCCCCAGCATTTT.

This rearrangement joins TRBV7-2 to TRBJ1-3; tentatively, D is TRBD1 (6 bases). CDR1 and CDR2 (germline): SGHTA, FQGNSA. The CDR3 has 16 residues. The germline V and J ends were trimmed by 2 bases and 0 bases, with 11 bases remaining between them. CDR3 sequence (DNA): TGTGCCAGCAGCTTACGACAGGTGCCCTCTGGAAACACCATATATTTT. Its protein is CASSLRQVPSGNTIYF.

CDR3 in DNA: TGTGCCAGCAGTTTAGTTGGGCCCCAATGGCCCCAGCATTTT. Encoded protein: CASSLVGPQWPQHF. This chain connects TRBV28 to TRBJ1-5; D is ambiguous. Trimming shortened V by 2 bases and J by 9 bases, and 14 bases separated the two germline ends. In germline, CDR1 is MDHEN, CDR2 SYDVKM. The CDR3 covers 14 residues.

This clone was picked up a small number of times. The rearrangement links TRBV5-5 to TRBJ1-2; D is unresolved. Per the germline V gene, CDR1 is SGHKS and CDR2 is YYEKEE (reference sequence). The V gene lost 0 bases and the J gene lost 7 bases, with 10 bases spanning the gap. The CDR3 is made up of 13 amino acids. DNA for the CDR3: TGTGCCAGCAGCTTGGGTGTCACCAGTGGCTACACCTTC. This encodes CASSLGVTSGYTF. The full variable domain, in which reference TRBV5-5 and TRBJ1-2 provide the parts outside the CDR3, is DAGVTQSPTHLIKTRGQQVTLRCSPISGHKSVSWYQQVLGQGPQFIFQYYEKEERGRGNFPDRFSARQFPNYSSELNVNALLLGDSALYLCASSLGVTSGYTFGSGTRLTVV.

The CDR3 DNA sequence: TGCGCCAGCAGCCGGACAGGGGCGGTTGGCAGCAATCAGCCCCAGCATTTT. This encodes CASSRTGAVGSNQPQHF. The chain has TRBV4-1 and TRBJ1-5; 9 nucleotides match TRBD1. The CDR3 totals 17 residues. Unmatched junction bases numbered 8, after V lost 4 bases and J lost 1 base. The germline V gene encodes CDR1 MGHRA and CDR2 YSYEKL.

The chain uses TRBV7-9 and TRBJ1-5; D is unresolved. The CDR3 runs to 13 residues. With 2 bases removed from V and 5 bases from J, the gap between germline ends came to 7 bases. Germline V gene sequence: CDR1 SEHNR, CDR2 FQNEAQ (reference sequence). The chain's CDR3 is CASSLKSDQPQHF. In DNA, the CDR3 is TGTGCCAGCAGCTTAAAATCGGATCAGCCCCAGCATTTT.

The CDR3 DNA follows: TGTGCCAGCAGTACCACCGGGACAGGGGAAGCTTATAGCAATCAGCCCCAGCATTTT. It codes for CASSTTGTGEAYSNQPQHF. V usage is TRBV28 and J usage is TRBJ1-5, with 10 positions matching TRBD1. The germline V gene encodes CDR1 MDHEN and CDR2 SYDVKM. The CDR3 has 19 residues. V was clipped by 5 bases and J by 0 bases; unmatched bases: 13.

The V and J genes are TRBV2 and TRBJ2-2, with unresolved D. Looked up from germline, CDR1 is SNHLY and CDR2 is FYNNEI. V lost 3 bases and J lost 7, with 9 bases in between. The CDR3 contains 13 residues. The CDR3 loop reads CASSEARIGELFF. The CDR3 DNA sequence: TGTGCCAGCAGTGAGGCGAGGATCGGGGAGCTGTTTTTT. The full variable domain, with the rest looked up from reference TRBV2 and TRBJ2-2, is EPEVTQTPSHQVTQMGQEVILRCVPISNHLYFYWYRQILGQKVEFLVSFYNNEISEKSEIFDDQFSVERPDGSNFTLKIRSTKLEDSAMYFCASSEARIGELFFGEGSRLTVL.

The chain combines TRBV29-1 with TRBJ1-2, with D unclear. This CDR3 is 13 amino acids long. Germline V lookup: CDR1 SQVTM, CDR2 ANQGSEA. V lost 3 bases to trimming and J lost 6 bases, with 14 bases between them. The CDR3: CSVESPQNDGYTF. The CDR3 DNA sequence: TGCAGCGTTGAGAGCCCCCAGAATGATGGCTACACCTTC. Variable domain in full (rest from reference TRBV29-1 and TRBJ1-2): SAVISQKPSRDICQRGTSLTIQCQVDSQVTMMFWYRQQPGQSLTLIATANQGSEATYESGFVIDKFPISRPNLTFSTLTVSNMSPEDSSIYLCSVESPQNDGYTFGSGTRLTVV.

This clone came up a few times. V usage is TRBV6-1 and J usage is TRBJ1-5; possible D gene TRBD1, 5 bases. This CDR3 has 11 amino acids. V dropped 6 bases and J dropped 13 bases, with 13 bases sitting between them. CDR1 MNHNS and CDR2 SASEGT come from the germline V gene. CDR3 protein: CASRTLGVQHF. CDR3 DNA sequence: TGTGCCAGCAGGACGTTAGGGGTGCAGCATTTT.

The chain recombines TRBV4-1 with TRBJ2-5; 7 nucleotides agree with TRBD2. Per germline, CDR1 MGHRA and CDR2 YSYEKL. The CDR3 runs to 16 residues. The V gene end was trimmed by 1 base and the J gene end by 6 bases; junction bases not matched to a gene: 11. The CDR3 DNA sequence: TGCGCCAGCAGCCAAGTCACGGCGGGAGTGGGGCAGACCCAGTACTTC. The encoded protein is CASSQVTAGVGQTQYF.

The chain has TRBV5-5 and TRBJ2-7; D gene ambiguous. Per germline, CDR1 SGHKS and CDR2 YYEKEE (reference sequence). The CDR3 contains 13 residues. Between the trimmed V and J ends, which lost 7 bases and 0 bases, there was a span of 11 bases. CDR3 DNA: TGTGCCAGCCTTGGGATTGCCTCCTACGAGCAGTACTTC. Protein product: CASLGIASYEQYF.

J is TRBJ2-1 and V is TRBV27; no clear D gene. The germline V and J ends were trimmed by 2 bases and 7 bases, with 12 bases remaining between them. The CDR3 extends over 14 amino acids. Germline loops: CDR1 MNHEY, CDR2 SMNVEV (reference sequence). This CDR3 is CASSLSQGTNEQFF. The CDR3 DNA follows: TGTGCCAGCAGTTTAAGTCAAGGAACGAATGAGCAGTTCTTC.

In nucleotides, the CDR3 is TGTGCCAGCAGTTTAAACAGGGGGATCTATGGCTACACCTTC. It translates to CASSLNRGIYGYTF. The rearrangement joins TRBV27 to TRBJ1-2; TRBD1 aligns across 8 bases. The CDR3 has 14 residues. The J segment lost 4 bases and the V segment lost 2 bases, leaving 3 bases of the junction unmatched. From germline, CDR1 is MNHEY and CDR2 SMNVEV (reference sequence).

This chain uses TRBV25-1 with TRBJ1-1; D perhaps matches TRBD1 (5 bases). The germline V and J ends were trimmed by 4 bases and 1 base, with 7 bases remaining between them. CDR1 and CDR2 from the germline V gene are MGHDK and SYGVNS. The CDR3 runs 13 residues. In DNA form, the CDR3 reads TGTGCCAGCAGTGGCCAGGGGAACACTGAAGCTTTCTTT. This codes for CASSGQGNTEAFF.